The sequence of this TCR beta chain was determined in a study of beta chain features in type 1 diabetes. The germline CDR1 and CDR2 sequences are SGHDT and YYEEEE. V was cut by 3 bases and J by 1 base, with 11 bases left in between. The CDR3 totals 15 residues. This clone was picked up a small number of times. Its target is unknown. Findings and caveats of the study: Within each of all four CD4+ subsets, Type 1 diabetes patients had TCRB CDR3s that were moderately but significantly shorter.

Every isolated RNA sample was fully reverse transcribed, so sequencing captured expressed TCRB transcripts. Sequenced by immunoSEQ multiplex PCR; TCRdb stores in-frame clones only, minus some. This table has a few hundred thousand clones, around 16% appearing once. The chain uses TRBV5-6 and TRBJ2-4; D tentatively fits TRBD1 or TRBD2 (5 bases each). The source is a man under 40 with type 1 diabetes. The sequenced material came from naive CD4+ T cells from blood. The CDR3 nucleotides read TGTGCCAGCAGCTCAGGGACCCCTGCCAAAAACATTCAGTACTTC. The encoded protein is CASSSGTPAKNIQYF.